Listed below are T cell receptor beta chains from one sample, sequenced in a study of cytomegalovirus exposure and HLA in healthy donors. Profiled with immunoSEQ multiplex PCR; TCRdb holds only in-frame clones, not every one. The data contain approximately 100,000 clones, around two thirds of them seen just once; the ten biggest clones take up roughly 3%. The sequenced sample consisted of PBMCs. All receptors come from a woman in her forties or fifties in good health and CMV-seronegative. Each CDR3 is given with its conserved first and last residue. Each record gives: clone size, D gene, J gene, V gene, CDR3 DNA, CDR3 protein. A D gene is named only where the DNA matches it firmly. Expanded clones get a size class; other rows say once, few or many, or leave the size out.

- | - | TRBJ1-3 | TRBV19 | TGTGCCAGTAGTCCAACCCCACAGGAATCTGGAAACACCATATATTTT | CASSPTPQESGNTIYF
- | TRBD1 | TRBJ2-7 | TRBV14 | TGTGCCAGCAGCCAAAACGACAGGGGATCCTACGAGCAGTACTTC | CASSQNDRGSYEQYF
- | TRBD1 | TRBJ2-2 | TRBV5-1 | TGCGCCAGCAGCGGGACAGCAAACACCGGGGAGCTGTTTTTT | CASSGTANTGELFF
- | - | TRBJ1-5 | TRBV4-1 | TGCGCCAGCAGCCAAGACGGGGATCAGCCCCAGCATTTT | CASSQDGDQPQHF
few | - | TRBJ2-3 | TRBV18 | TGTGCCAGCTCACCACCCCGGGGGAGCGATGGAGATACGCAGTATTTT | CASSPPRGSDGDTQYF
- | TRBD2 | TRBJ2-5 | TRBV5-1 | TGCGCCAGCAGCCCAGCGGGGAATCAAGAGACCCAGTACTTC | CASSPAGNQETQYF
- | TRBD2 | TRBJ2-1 | TRBV9 | TGTGCCAGCAGCGCCAGGAAAACTAGCGGGAGGTCCAGCTCCTACAATGAGCAGTTCTTC | CASSARKTSGRSSSYNEQFF
- | TRBD2 | TRBJ2-2 | TRBV11-3 | TGTGCCAGCAGCTCCGCCGGGAGGGGGAACACCGGGGAGCTGTTTTTT | CASSSAGRGNTGELFF
- | TRBD2 | TRBJ2-1 | TRBV10-1 | TGCGCCAGCAGGCCGGGACTAGGGAACAATGAGCAGTTCTTC | CASRPGLGNNEQFF
- | TRBD1 | TRBJ2-2 | TRBV28 | TGTGCCAGCAGTTCCGGGACAGGGGTCGCCACCGGGGAGCTGTTTTTT | CASSSGTGVATGELFF
- | - | TRBJ2-6 | TRBV9 | TGTGCCAGCAGCGTAGGGTTTACGGCTGGGGCCAACGTCCTGACTTTC | CASSVGFTAGANVLTF
few | TRBD1 | TRBJ1-4 | TRBV7-9 | TGTGCCAGCAGCGAGACGACAGGGCACGAGGAAAAACTGTTTTTT | CASSETTGHEEKLFF
- | TRBD2 | TRBJ2-7 | TRBV7-2 | TGTGCCAGCAGCTTTGGCGGGGGGGAGTTATCCTACGAGCAGTACTTC | CASSFGGGELSYEQYF
- | TRBD2 | TRBJ2-1 | TRBV7-9 | TGTGCCAGCAGCTTGCCTAGCGGGAAGGTTGACAATGAGCAGTTCTTC | CASSLPSGKVDNEQFF
- | - | TRBJ1-2 | TRBV5-5 | TGTGCCAGCAGCTTGGTGGCGGAGAACTATGGCTACACCTTC | CASSLVAENYGYTF
- | - | TRBJ2-2 | TRBV5-1 | TGCGCCAGCAGCTCGGGACTGCTCGACGGGGAGCTGTTTTTT | CASSSGLLDGELFF
few | TRBD1 | TRBJ2-1 | TRBV19 | TGTGCCAGTAGTATAGATTGGGGTGCAGGGGGCGTACCAACCACATACAATGAGCAGTTCTTC | CASSIDWGAGGVPTTYNEQFF
- | TRBD2 | TRBJ2-1 | TRBV4-3 | TGCGCCAGCAGCCAAGATCACCCCAGGGGTCTAGCGGGGCAATACAATGAGCAGTTCTTC | CASSQDHPRGLAGQYNEQFF
few | - | TRBJ1-1 | TRBV6-5 | TGTGCCACTCGTCGAGGCTTCGGTCCTACTGAAGCTTTCTTT | CATRRGFGPTEAFF
- | - | TRBJ2-5 | TRBV21-1 | TGTGCCAGCAGCAAAAGGGCTACTAGCGGGGAGTACCAAGAGACCCAGTACTTC | CASSKRATSGEYQETQYF
- | - | TRBJ2-7 | TRBV5-4 | TGTGCCAGCAGCTTGGTAGGGGAGGCCGACGAGCAGTACTTC | CASSLVGEADEQYF
- | TRBD1 | TRBJ2-7 | TRBV5-1 | TGCGCCAGCAGCTCCAGACTGACAGGGGACGAGCAGTACTTC | CASSSRLTGDEQYF
- | - | TRBJ2-4 | TRBV5-1 | TGCGCCAGCAGCTTGGTCGGCCGGGACATTCAGTACTTC | CASSLVGRDIQYF
- | - | TRBJ1-5 | TRBV21-1 | TGTGCCAGCAGCGGGGCGTTAATGGGACAGACAAATCAGCCCCAGCATTTT | CASSGALMGQTNQPQHF
- | TRBD2 | TRBJ2-2 | TRBV5-1 | TGCGCCAGCAGCTTCGGACTAGCAGACAACACCGGGGAGCTGTTTTTT | CASSFGLADNTGELFF
- | - | TRBJ2-3 | TRBV11-2 | TGTGCCAGCAGCTTATATTCAGATACGCAGTATTTT | CASSLYSDTQYF
- | TRBD1 | TRBJ1-1 | TRBV27 | TGTGCCAGCTCCCACAGGGGGCAAGGCACTGAAGCTTTCTTT | CASSHRGQGTEAFF
- | - | TRBJ2-5 | TRBV11-2 | TGTGCCAGCAGCTTAGGCAGGGAAGAGACCCAGTACTTC | CASSLGREETQYF
- | TRBD2 | TRBJ2-3 | TRBV28 | TGTGCCAGCAGTTTAAGGACTAGCAGAATAACTTTT | CASSLRTSRITF
- | - | TRBJ2-7 | TRBV5-1 | TGCGCCAGCAGCGGTACTAGTACCTACGAGCAGTACTTC | CASSGTSTYEQYF
- | - | TRBJ1-3 | TRBV11-2 | TGTGCCAGCAGCTTCAGGGGCCAACTGTACGGAAACACCATATATTTT | CASSFRGQLYGNTIYF
- | - | TRBJ2-7 | TRBV4-1 | TGCGCCAGCAGCCAATCCCCCGGGACACTCCACGAGCAGTACTTC | CASSQSPGTLHEQYF
- | TRBD2 | TRBJ2-7 | TRBV6-6 | TGTGCCAGCAGTCGGACTAGCGGAACCTACGAGCAGTACTTC | CASSRTSGTYEQYF
- | TRBD2 | TRBJ2-1 | TRBV7-9 | TGTGCCAGCAGCTACAGAGCGGGGAATGAGCAGTTCTTC | CASSYRAGNEQFF
- | TRBD1 | TRBJ2-4 | TRBV4-1 | TGCGCCAGCAGCCAGAGCAAGGGACAGGGCATCATTCAGTACTTC | CASSQSKGQGIIQYF
- | TRBD1 | TRBJ1-6 | TRBV6-5 | TGTGCCAGCAGTCCTTGGGGACAGGGAGATTCACCCCTCCACTTT | CASSPWGQGDSPLHF
- | TRBD1 | TRBJ1-2 | TRBV6-4 | TGTGCCAGCAGTGGAGCACAGGGGGCTGGCTACACCTTC | CASSGAQGAGYTF
once | - | TRBJ2-7 | TRBV10-2 | TGCGCCAGCCGGACTGGAACCTACGAGCAGTACTTC | CASRTGTYEQYF
- | - | TRBJ1-2 | TRBV27 | TGTGCCAGCTCCACAGGGCTCTATGGCTACACCTTC | CASSTGLYGYTF
- | - | TRBJ1-5 | TRBV28 | TGTGCCAGCAGTTTACAACAGGGATCTCAGCCCCAGCATTTT | CASSLQQGSQPQHF
- | TRBD1 | TRBJ2-2 | TRBV5-1 | TGCGCCAGCAGCTCCGGGACAGGGACCACCGGGGAGCTGTTTTTT | CASSSGTGTTGELFF
- | - | TRBJ2-5 | TRBV7-9 | TGTGCCAGCAGCTGGCCTGTTACGGGAGACTTGGAGACCCAGTACTTC | CASSWPVTGDLETQYF
- | TRBD1 | TRBJ1-3 | TRBV7-8 | TGTGCCAGCAGCTTACTGGGGGACAGACTGGGGTCGAGCTCTGGAAACACCATATATTTT | CASSLLGDRLGSSSGNTIYF